The TCR beta chain under discussion was sequenced for a study of early T cells in non-severe SARS-CoV-2 infection. Attached unique molecular identifiers marked individual cDNA molecules. Using its own MiXCR run on the 5' RACE reads, TCRdb lists one record per CDR3 protein. The sample shows about 55,000 distinct CDR3 sequences, more than 6.5% of them seen only once. Turning to this clonotype: No conserved phenylalanine or tryptophan ends this CDR3, so it is likely a read error.

Trimming stripped 5 bases from V and 3 bases from J, with 10 bases between. The CDR3 runs 13 residues. Germline V gene data show CDR1 as SEHNR and CDR2 as FQNEAQ (reference sequence). The sequencing here drew on whole blood, taken at baseline. This sequence originates from an adult who was a healthcare worker with PCR-confirmed SARS-CoV-2 infection or an uninfected control (not recorded which). This chain joins TRBV7-9 and TRBJ1-1; D possibly corresponds to TRBD1 (6 bases). The CDR3 loop reads CASSLRGDTEAFY. DNA for the CDR3: TGTGCCAGCAGCCTAAGGGGGGACACTGAAGCTTTCTAT.